These 11 T cell receptor beta chains share one sample of origin, sequenced in a study of OX40 agonist ivuxolimab in advanced cancers. The data were produced by immunoSEQ multiplex PCR, yet TCRdb's version contains in-frame clones alone and is incomplete. The sample includes roughly 59,000 clones, almost 95% of them seen just once. The material sequenced was CD4+ or CD8+ T cells sorted from blood, taken in a trial of the OX40 agonist ivuxolimab. These receptors were collected from an adult with an advanced solid tumor such as melanoma, head and neck, liver or kidney cancer.

The CDR3 nucleotides read TGCAGTGCGACAGGGGAAACTTTCTTT. It translates to CSATGETFF. The chain employs TRBV20-1 and TRBJ1-1; 8 bases are shared with TRBD1. Per germline, CDR1 DFQATT and CDR2 SNEGSKA (reference sequence). The CDR3 is 9 amino acids. The J segment lost 12 bases and the V segment lost 6 bases, leaving 3 bases of the junction unmatched.

The genes are TRBV4-1 and TRBJ2-1, with 11 nucleotides matching TRBD2. V was pared by 3 bases and J by 10 bases, with 11 bases of the junction left unmatched. This CDR3 is built from 16 residues. From germline, CDR1 is MGHRA and CDR2 YSYEKL. This CDR3 reads CASSHGTSGVGREQFF. CDR3 coding DNA: TGCGCCAGCAGCCATGGGACTAGCGGAGTTGGCCGGGAGCAGTTCTTC.

The genes are TRBV7-9 and TRBJ1-2, with 8 positions matching TRBD1. V gave up 5 bases and J gave up 2 bases; unmatched junction bases: 7. CDR1 SEHNR and CDR2 FQNEAQ come from the germline V gene (reference sequence). This CDR3 contains 15 residues. The CDR3 DNA sequence: TGTGCCAGCAGCCCCCCGGACAGGGTGAACTATGGCTACACCTTC. Translation gives CASSPPDRVNYGYTF.

The rearrangement joins TRBV11-3 to TRBJ2-1; D not resolved. Germline V gene sequence: CDR1 SGHNT, CDR2 YENEEA. Trimming took off 1 base at V and 2 bases at J, with 9 bases between the two ends. The length of the CDR3 is 15 residues. CDR3 amino acids: CASSLGPSAYNEQFF. As DNA, the CDR3 is TGTGCCAGCAGCTTAGGTCCGTCTGCCTACAATGAGCAGTTCTTC.

This chain joins TRBV10-2 and TRBJ1-2, with 11 bases fitting TRBD1. Germline CDR1 and CDR2: WSHSY and SAAADI. The CDR3 has 15 amino acids. The junction had 5 bases not matched to a gene; V was cut back by 0 bases and J by 8 bases. DNA of the CDR3: TGCGCCAGCAGTGAGTCTAGGACAGGGGGCCTGGGCTACACCTTC. The encoded protein is CASSESRTGGLGYTF.

This clone was seen only a few times. The V gene is TRBV6-5, the J gene TRBJ1-1; tentative D call: TRBD1 (5 bases). This CDR3 region has 12 residues. Germline loops: CDR1 MNHEY, CDR2 SVGAGI. Trimming left V 6 bases short and J 7 bases short, with 12 bases between. The CDR3 DNA is TGTGCCAGCAGCCTAACAGGCGTTGAAGCTTTCTTT. The encoded protein is CASSLTGVEAFF.

This clone is labeled medium-sized. The same CDR3 also results from other DNA sequences found in this sample. The chain couples TRBV4-1 to TRBJ1-1; 7 bases are shared with TRBD1. CDR3 length equals 15 residues. Germline V CDR1 and CDR2: MGHRA, YSYEKL. Trimming cost V 0 bases and J 1 base; bases outside gene matches: 2. The CDR3 nucleotides are TGCGCCAGCAGCCAAGAAGGGACAGCGAACACTGAAGCTTTCTTT. Translation gives CASSQEGTANTEAFF.

The chain carries TRBV4-1 and TRBJ1-2, with TRBD1 identical over 8 bases. Germline CDR1 MGHRA, CDR2 YSYEKL. The V gene end was trimmed by 0 bases and the J gene end by 8 bases; junction bases not matched to a gene: 5. CDR3 length: 14 residues. The CDR3 nucleotides are TGCGCCAGCAGCCAAGAGACAGGGGAAGAGGGCTACACCTTC. This gives the protein CASSQETGEEGYTF.

The rearrangement uses TRBV13 and TRBJ2-6, with 10 bases fitting TRBD1. J lost 2 bases, V lost 6 bases, and 7 bases had no gene match. This CDR3 comprises 17 residues. From germline, CDR1 is PRHDT and CDR2 FYEKMQ (reference sequence). The CDR3 reads CASSGTGELAGANVLTF. CDR3 coding DNA: TGTGCCAGCAGTGGGACAGGGGAGCTAGCTGGGGCCAACGTCCTGACTTTC.

This clone is a singleton in its sample. The chain carries TRBV4-1 and TRBJ1-1; the D gene is possibly TRBD1 (5 bases). The germline V gene encodes CDR1 MGHRA and CDR2 YSYEKL. CDR3 size: 14 residues. The V end lost 4 bases, the J end lost 5 bases, and 14 bases lay between the germline ends. This CDR3 reads CASSPAGVGTEAFF. CDR3 nucleotide sequence: TGCGCCAGCAGCCCCGCGGGGGTGGGTACTGAAGCTTTCTTT.

The chain joins TRBV20-1 to TRBJ2-7; TRBD1 or TRBD2 may be the D gene (5 bases each). Germline CDR1 reads DFQATT; CDR2 reads SNEGSKA (reference sequence). CDR3 length: 11 amino acids. V lost 3 bases and J lost 7, with 10 bases in between. This CDR3 reads CSASWGLEQYF. The CDR3 DNA is TGCAGTGCTAGTTGGGGGTTGGAGCAGTACTTC.